The 16 T cell receptor beta chains given below trace back to one sample, sequenced in a study of cytomegalovirus exposure and HLA in healthy donors. Vbeta (60) and Jbeta (13) primers were used in the PCR. Only in-frame clones appear in the TCRdb table, and some are missing; sequencing was by immunoSEQ multiplex PCR. The sample features 100,000 to 150,000 clones, with roughly 1.5% in its top ten. The sample consisted of PBMCs. These receptor sequences come from a woman aged 35 to 49 in good health and CMV-seronegative.

The V and J genes are TRBV18 and TRBJ1-1; possible D gene TRBD1, 5 bases. This CDR3 is 13 amino acids long. Germline values: CDR1 KGHSH, CDR2 LQKENI. V shed 7 bases and J shed 0 bases, with 9 bases lying between them. The CDR3 nucleotides read TGTGCCAGCTTACAACAGGTGAACACTGAAGCTTTCTTT. Its translation: CASLQQVNTEAFF. Filled out from reference TRBV18 and TRBJ1-1, the complete variable domain reads NAGVMQNPRHLVRRRGQEARLRCSPMKGHSHVYWYRQLPEEGLKFMVYLQKENIIDESGMPKERFSAEFPKEGPSILRIQQVVRGDSAAYFCASLQQVNTEAFFGQGTRLTVV.

The rearrangement uses TRBV18 and TRBJ2-1; no reliable D call. Trimming stripped 3 bases from V and 5 bases from J, with 11 bases between. CDR1 and CDR2 from the germline V gene are KGHSH and LQKENI. The CDR3 runs to 14 residues. The DNA for the CDR3 is TGTGCCAGCTCACCGTTCCAAGAGAACAATGAGCAGTTCTTC. It translates to CASSPFQENNEQFF.

The chain combines TRBV5-1 with TRBJ2-2; TRBD1 matches 8 bases. Trimming took 2 bases from V and 1 from J; bases not matched to a gene: 7. The length of the CDR3 is 17 residues. Germline V gene data show CDR1 as SGHRS and CDR2 as YFSETQ. CDR3 protein: CASSFPSGTGNTGELFF. In nucleotides, the CDR3 is TGCGCCAGCAGCTTCCCGTCCGGGACAGGGAACACCGGGGAGCTGTTTTTT.

This chain joins TRBV7-8 and TRBJ1-6, with TRBD1 as a possible D gene (5 bases). The CDR3 sequence is 15 residues long. CDR1 SGHVS and CDR2 FQNEAQ come from the germline V gene. Trimming cost V 1 base and J 12 bases, with 16 bases left between them. CDR3 in amino acids: CASSLGGVRGEPLHF. DNA of the CDR3: TGTGCCAGCAGCTTAGGGGGGGTTAGGGGAGAACCCCTCCACTTT.

The V and J genes are TRBV5-1 and TRBJ2-5; 9 bases are shared with TRBD1. This CDR3 is 15 amino acids long. The V and J ends lost 4 bases and 2 bases, in that order; junction bases with no gene match: 6. Germline V gene data show CDR1 as SGHRS and CDR2 as YFSETQ. CDR3 residues: CASSPGQGLQETQYF. CDR3 coding DNA: TGCGCCAGCAGCCCGGGACAGGGCCTACAAGAGACCCAGTACTTC. Based on the CDR3 plus reference TRBV5-1 and TRBJ2-5, the full variable domain is KAGVTQTPRYLIKTRGQQVTLSCSPISGHRSVSWYQQTPGQGLQFLFEYFSETQRNKGNFPGRFSGRQFSNSRSEMNVSTLELGDSALYLCASSPGQGLQETQYFGPGTRLLVL.

This sequence joins TRBV5-1 and TRBJ1-2, with TRBD1 matching 9 bases. J lost 0 bases, V lost 4 bases, and 4 bases had no gene match. Germline CDR1 reads SGHRS; CDR2 reads YFSETQ. The CDR3 extends over 15 amino acids. CDR3 region: CASSGTGPPNYGYTF. The DNA for the CDR3 is TGCGCCAGCAGCGGGACAGGGCCCCCTAACTATGGCTACACCTTC.

The CDR3 DNA reads TGTGCCAGCAGCTTTGGGGGGATTTCTGGAAACACCATATATTTT. This codes for CASSFGGISGNTIYF. V and J are TRBV7-2 and TRBJ1-3, with D perhaps matching TRBD1 (5 bases). The CDR3 runs to 15 residues. CDR1 and CDR2 (germline): SGHTA, FQGNSA. V lost 3 bases and J 1 base, leaving 10 bases between the germline ends.

V gene TRBV7-3 combines with J gene TRBJ2-7, with D hard to call. Trimming cost V 2 bases and J 4 bases, with 9 bases left between them. The CDR3 has 13 residues. In germline, CDR1 is SGHTA, CDR2 FQGTGA. CDR3 coding DNA: TGTGCCAGCAGCTTAGGCCGATTTTACGAGCAGTACTTC. It yields the protein CASSLGRFYEQYF.

The chain recombines TRBV7-9 with TRBJ1-4; D possibly corresponds to TRBD1 (6 bases). The germline CDR1 and CDR2 sequences are SEHNR and FQNEAQ (reference sequence). Between the trimmed V and J ends, which lost 7 bases and 7 bases, there was a span of 16 bases. CDR3 length: 14 residues. The CDR3 is CASIDTGRVEKLFF. As DNA, the CDR3 is TGTGCCAGCATCGATACAGGGAGGGTTGAAAAACTGTTTTTT.

The V call is TRBV6-5, the J call TRBJ1-1; D is possibly TRBD1 (6 bases). V was shortened by 4 bases and J by 1 base, with 13 bases between the two germline ends. In germline, CDR1 is MNHEY, CDR2 SVGAGI. The CDR3 spans 15 residues. The CDR3 DNA sequence: TGTGCCAGCAGTTGGGACAACCTCAGGAACACTGAAGCTTTCTTT. It yields the protein CASSWDNLRNTEAFF.

Worth noting for this clone: A junction boundary mismatches the germline segment, possibly from a read error. CDR3 in amino acids: CASSTTGQNSEAFF. In DNA, the CDR3 is TGTGCCAGCAGTACGACAGGGCAGAACTCTGAAGCTTTCTTT. The chain combines TRBV6-6 with TRBJ1-1, with 7 bases aligning to TRBD1. Germline V gene sequence: CDR1 MNHNY, CDR2 SVGAGI (reference sequence). CDR3 length: 14 amino acids.

The chain recombines TRBV4-2 with TRBJ1-1, with D perhaps TRBD1 (5 bases). V shed 5 bases and J shed 1 base, with 17 bases lying between them. Germline V gene lookup returns CDR1 LGHNA and CDR2 YNFKEQ. The CDR3 loop spans 16 amino acids. In DNA form, the CDR3 reads TGTGCCAGCAGCACCTCGCTATACAGGAGGAACACTGAAGCTTTCTTT. Its protein product is CASSTSLYRRNTEAFF.

This chain joins TRBV12-5 and TRBJ1-3, with D possibly TRBD1 on 6 matching bases. CDR1 is LGHNT and CDR2 is FRNRAP in the germline V gene. The V end was cut by 1 base, the J end by 7 bases, with 14 bases between. The CDR3 sequence is 15 residues long. DNA for the CDR3: TGTGCTAGTGGTTTGGGACAGGCGAGAAGGAACACCATATATTTT. Translation: CASGLGQARRNTIYF.

The rearrangement links TRBV5-1 to TRBJ2-5; 7 positions agree with TRBD2. With 3 bases clipped from V and 1 base from J, the junction kept 9 bases outside the gene matches. The CDR3 has 16 residues. Germline-derived CDR1 and CDR2 are SGHRS and YFSETQ. The CDR3: CASSSRGRGTQETQYF. CDR3 nucleotides: TGCGCCAGCAGCTCCCGGGGGAGGGGAACCCAAGAGACCCAGTACTTC.

This chain uses TRBV28 with TRBJ1-5, with a weak D call TRBD1 (6 bases). Trimming left V 7 bases short and J 10 bases short, with 17 bases between. The CDR3 runs 13 residues. The germline V gene has CDR1 MDHEN and CDR2 SYDVKM. CDR3 loop: CASILGWGHPQHF. The CDR3 DNA reads as TGTGCCAGCATCTTGGGGTGGGGGCATCCCCAGCATTTT.

The V call is TRBV5-1, the J call TRBJ1-6; 7 nucleotides align to TRBD1. In germline, CDR1 is SGHRS, CDR2 YFSETQ. Trimming removed 0 bases from V and 5 bases from J; junction bases left unmatched: 5. This CDR3 is built from 16 residues. CDR3 sequence reads: CASSLGDSRNNSPLHF. The CDR3 DNA sequence: TGCGCCAGCAGCTTGGGGGACAGTAGGAATAATTCACCCCTCCACTTT.